The 31 T cell receptor beta chains below come from one sample, sequenced in a study of blood T cell repertoires in COVID-19. Sequencing used immunoSEQ multiplex PCR; TCRdb keeps in-frame clones, though not all of them. The data show some 220,000 clones, with 65% to 90% seen just once and approximately 2.4% held by the top ten. Sequenced sample: peripheral blood. These receptors were collected from a woman in her 70s with COVID-19, enrolled during active disease.

The chain joins TRBV3-1 (or the pseudogene TRBV3-2) to TRBJ1-2, with D possibly matching TRBD1 (5 bases). Germline V gene sequence: CDR1 LGHDT, CDR2 YNNKEL (reference sequence). The ends were cut back, 0 bases at V and 4 bases at J, with 15 bases in the middle. This CDR3 has 16 residues. The CDR3, as DNA: TGTGCCAGCAGCCAAGACATGACAGCGAGAGGCTATGGCTACACCTTC. Protein product: CASSQDMTARGYGYTF.

J is TRBJ2-2 and V is TRBV5-6; 7 bases fit TRBD2. CDR3 length: 15 residues. V was clipped by 6 bases and J by 1 base; unmatched bases: 6. Germline lookup yields CDR1 SGHDT and CDR2 YYEEEE. The CDR3 DNA follows: TGTGCCAGCAAGACTCCTAGCGGGAACACCGGGGAGCTGTTTTTT. It translates to CASKTPSGNTGELFF.

This clone occurred once. The J gene is TRBJ2-7, the V gene TRBV11-3, with D tentatively TRBD2 (5 bases). The CDR3 is made up of 13 amino acids. V was shortened by 0 bases and J by 5 bases, with 8 bases between the two germline ends. Per germline, CDR1 SGHNT and CDR2 YENEEA. In DNA form, the CDR3 reads TGTGCCAGCAGCTTAGATGGACTCGACGAGCAGTACTTC. Translated: CASSLDGLDEQYF.

The chain couples TRBV7-8 to TRBJ2-1; D is possibly TRBD2 (6 bases). Germline CDR1 SGHVS, CDR2 FQNEAQ. The CDR3 contains 14 residues. V shed 1 base and J shed 11 bases, with 15 bases lying between them. As DNA, the CDR3 is TGTGCCAGCAGCTTAGGGGGCGGGGAAACCCAGCAGTTCTTC. Translation: CASSLGGGETQQFF.

The chain is built from TRBV15 and TRBJ1-1; TRBD1 matches 11 bases. Trimming cost V 3 bases and J 5 bases; bases outside gene matches: 2. Germline CDR1 and CDR2: LNHNV and YYDKDF (reference sequence). The CDR3 consists of 14 residues. The CDR3 spells CATSRDRGRTEAFF. The CDR3, as DNA: TGTGCCACCAGCAGGGACAGGGGGCGAACTGAAGCTTTCTTT.

The rearrangement uses TRBV7-8 and TRBJ1-1; 8 nucleotides align to TRBD1. The J segment lost 1 base and the V segment lost 2 bases, leaving 3 bases of the junction unmatched. The CDR3 loop spans 15 amino acids. Germline CDR1 SGHVS, CDR2 FQNEAQ. The chain's CDR3 is CASSLLTGENTEAFF. CDR3 sequence (DNA): TGTGCCAGCAGCTTATTGACAGGGGAGAACACTGAAGCTTTCTTT. Complete variable domain (other parts from reference TRBV7-8 and TRBJ1-1): GAGVSQSPRYKVAKRGQDVALRCDPISGHVSLFWYQQALGQGPEFLTYFQNEAQLDKSGLPSDRFFAERPEGSVSTLKIQRTQQEDSAVYLCASSLLTGENTEAFFGQGTRLTVV.

The chain is built from TRBV6-5 and TRBJ1-1; TRBD1 aligns across 10 bases. The CDR3 runs 13 residues. V lost 8 bases, J lost 7 bases, and 7 bases stayed unmatched. Germline V gene lookup returns CDR1 MNHEY and CDR2 SVGAGI. This CDR3 is CASPGQGLGEAFF. For the CDR3, the DNA is TGTGCCAGCCCGGGACAGGGGTTGGGTGAAGCTTTCTTT.

V usage is TRBV27 and J usage is TRBJ2-7, with 7 bases aligning to TRBD1. Germline V lookup: CDR1 MNHEY, CDR2 SMNVEV (reference sequence). This CDR3 comprises 14 residues. V shed 8 bases and J 4 bases; nucleotides not matched to a gene: 11. The CDR3 nucleotides read TGTGCCAGCGACATTCGACAGGGATCATACGAGCAGTACTTC. This translates into CASDIRQGSYEQYF.

The chain is built from TRBV18 and TRBJ1-3; 8 positions match TRBD1. Germline CDR1 reads KGHSH; CDR2 reads LQKENI. The V and J ends lost 1 base and 7 bases, in that order; junction bases with no gene match: 12. The CDR3 sequence is 17 residues long. CDR3 amino acids: CASSPLETGVTGNTIYF. CDR3 DNA: TGTGCCAGCTCACCACTTGAGACAGGGGTAACGGGGAACACCATATATTTT.

The chain couples TRBV27 to TRBJ2-1; possible D gene TRBD2, 5 bases. Trimming pared 2 bases from V and 0 bases from J, leaving 8 bases between. CDR1 and CDR2 from the germline V gene are MNHEY and SMNVEV (reference sequence). This CDR3 contains 15 residues. In DNA form, the CDR3 reads TGTGCCAGCAGTTTAGGGAGAAGCTCCTACAATGAGCAGTTCTTC. It translates to CASSLGRSSYNEQFF.

V is TRBV29-1 and J is TRBJ2-1; the match to TRBD2 covers 8 bases. The CDR3 covers 13 residues. V shed 4 bases, J shed 5 bases, and the junction held 4 bases outside the gene matches. Germline CDR1 is SQVTM and CDR2 is ANQGSEA. DNA for the CDR3: TGCAGCGTTGTCGGGGGGGCCCACAATGAGCAGTTCTTC. Translated: CSVVGGAHNEQFF.

This clone has only a few counts. V is TRBV7-9 and J is TRBJ1-1, with 8 bases identical to TRBD1. Germline V gene lookup returns CDR1 SEHNR and CDR2 FQNEAQ (reference sequence). The CDR3 consists of 15 residues. Germline trimming cut 5 bases from V and 1 base from J; bases unmatched to any gene: 6. CDR3 region: CASSGPGGSNTEAFF. In nucleotides, the CDR3 is TGTGCCAGCAGCGGACCAGGGGGCTCGAACACTGAAGCTTTCTTT.

The chain is built from TRBV4-3 and TRBJ2-3; D unclear. The ends were cut back, 3 bases at V and 5 bases at J, with 9 bases in the middle. This CDR3 contains 13 residues. The V gene's germline CDR1 is LGHNA and CDR2 YSLEER. The CDR3 DNA reads as TGCGCCAGCAGCCACGCACTACTAGATACGCAGTATTTT. This codes for CASSHALLDTQYF.

V and J are TRBV19 and TRBJ2-3; D is perhaps TRBD1 (5 bases). CDR3 length: 14 residues. The V and J ends lost 3 bases and 6 bases respectively, with 13 bases between them. Germline CDR1 reads LNHDA; CDR2 reads SQIVND (reference sequence). The CDR3 spells CASSMGQSMDTQYF. As DNA, the CDR3 is TGTGCCAGTAGTATGGGGCAGAGCATGGATACGCAGTATTTT.

The chain couples TRBV6-4 to TRBJ2-2; D unresolved. The CDR3 loop spans 14 amino acids. CDR1 and CDR2 from the germline V gene are MRHNA and SNTAGT. V was shortened by 5 bases and J by 4 bases, with 11 bases between the two germline ends. CDR3 residues: CASSTHGGTGELFF. The CDR3 coding sequence is TGTGCCAGCAGTACCCACGGTGGCACCGGGGAGCTGTTTTTT.

The chain recombines TRBV3-1 (or the pseudogene TRBV3-2) with TRBJ1-1; unclear D gene. The germline V gene encodes CDR1 LGHDT and CDR2 YNNKEL (reference sequence). The V end was cut by 4 bases, the J end by 4 bases, with 16 bases between. This CDR3 comprises 15 residues. The CDR3 loop reads CASSPPSVLGTEAFF. The CDR3 nucleotides read TGTGCCAGCAGCCCCCCGAGCGTTTTAGGCACTGAAGCTTTCTTT.

The chain is built from TRBV5-5 and TRBJ1-1; TRBD1 might be the D (6 bases). The ends were cut back, 0 bases at V and 6 bases at J, with 15 bases in the middle. Germline V CDR1 and CDR2: SGHKS, YYEKEE (reference sequence). The CDR3 is 15 amino acids. The CDR3 loop reads CASSLAGGLLAEAFF. The CDR3 DNA sequence: TGTGCCAGCAGCTTGGCCGGGGGGCTCCTCGCTGAAGCTTTCTTT.

This rearrangement joins TRBV9 to TRBJ2-3, with 8 bases that match TRBD2. The CDR3 length is 16 residues. CDR1 and CDR2 from the germline V gene are SGDLS and YYNGEE. With V trimmed by 0 bases and J by 0 bases, 3 bases remained unmatched. The CDR3 reads CASSVVAGGSTDTQYF. CDR3 nucleotides: TGTGCCAGCAGCGTAGTTGCGGGGGGAAGCACAGATACGCAGTATTTT. Filled out from reference TRBV9 and TRBJ2-3, the complete variable domain reads DSGVTQTPKHLITATGQRVTLRCSPRSGDLSVYWYQQSLDQGLQFLIQYYNGEERAKGNILERFSAQQFPDLHSELNLSSLELGDSALYFCASSVVAGGSTDTQYFGPGTRLTVL.

In DNA form, the CDR3 reads TGTGCCAGCAGCTTACCGACTAGCGGAGCAGATACGCAGTATTTT. It is translated as CASSLPTSGADTQYF. V and J are TRBV7-2 and TRBJ2-3; TRBD2 agrees at 9 bases. Germline CDR1 is SGHTA and CDR2 is FQGNSA. CDR3 length: 15 residues. V dropped 2 bases and J dropped 4; count of bases not matched to a gene: 4. The whole variable domain, filled in from reference TRBV7-2 and TRBJ2-3, reads GAGVSQSPSNKVTEKGKDVELRCDPISGHTALYWYRQSLGQGLEFLIYFQGNSAPDKSGLPSDRFSAERTGGSVSTLTIQRTQQEDSAVYLCASSLPTSGADTQYFGPGTRLTVL.

V gene TRBV5-8 combines with J gene TRBJ2-1; TRBD2 might be the D (6 bases). Trimming shortened V by 6 bases and J by 9 bases, and 13 bases separated the two germline ends. The CDR3 contains 12 residues. CDR1 SGHTS and CDR2 YDEGEE come from the germline V gene. CDR3: CASTPWRGEQFF. DNA of the CDR3: TGTGCCAGCACCCCCTGGAGGGGTGAGCAGTTCTTC.

The V gene is TRBV25-1, the J gene TRBJ2-3; 11 nucleotides match TRBD2. CDR3 length: 17 amino acids. V was pared by 8 bases and J by 2 bases, with 12 bases of the junction left unmatched. Germline V lookup: CDR1 MGHDK, CDR2 SYGVNS. The CDR3 nucleotides are TGTGCCAGCGAGATTCCCGGGACTAGCGGATTCACAGATACGCAGTATTTT. This encodes CASEIPGTSGFTDTQYF.

The V gene is TRBV29-1, the J gene TRBJ2-2; D is ambiguous. Germline lookup yields CDR1 SQVTM and CDR2 ANQGSEA. Trimming removed 4 bases at V and 7 bases at J, with 7 bases between. The CDR3 runs to 11 residues. The CDR3 spells CSVASGGELFF. The CDR3 nucleotides are TGCAGCGTTGCCTCCGGCGGGGAGCTGTTTTTT.

The chain has TRBV6-5 and TRBJ2-7; 8 nucleotides agree with TRBD1. This CDR3 has 15 residues. V shed 7 bases and J 4 bases; nucleotides not matched to a gene: 12. Germline lookup yields CDR1 MNHEY and CDR2 SVGAGI. The CDR3, as DNA: TGTGCCAGCACGGACAGGGCCGCTAGAATTTACGAGCAGTACTTC. Translating it yields CASTDRAARIYEQYF.

V is TRBV19 and J is TRBJ2-4; 8 bases map to TRBD1. Germline CDR1 is LNHDA and CDR2 is SQIVND (reference sequence). V was clipped by 3 bases and J by 9 bases; unmatched bases: 13. The CDR3 covers 16 residues. The CDR3 sequence: CASSIVSGGEGIIQYF. CDR3 nucleotide sequence: TGTGCCAGTAGTATTGTTTCAGGGGGCGAAGGAATCATTCAGTACTTC. Based on the CDR3 plus reference TRBV19 and TRBJ2-4, the full variable domain is DGGITQSPKYLFRKEGQNVTLSCEQNLNHDAMYWYRQDPGQGLRLIYYSQIVNDFQKGDIAEGYSVSREKKESFPLTVTSAQKNPTAFYLCASSIVSGGEGIIQYFGAGTRLSVL.

The J gene is TRBJ2-2, the V gene TRBV6-2 or TRBV6-3; TRBD1 is a possible D gene (6 bases). Trimming took 0 bases from V and 2 from J, leaving 19 bases between them. The CDR3 is 19 residues long. Germline V gene data show CDR1 as MNHEY and CDR2 as SVGEGT. As DNA, the CDR3 is TGTGCCAGCAGTTACTCGAAGTTAAGGAACAGGGTTAACACCGGGGAGCTGTTTTTT. Protein product: CASSYSKLRNRVNTGELFF.

The chain links TRBV3-1 (or the pseudogene TRBV3-2) to TRBJ1-5, with D possibly TRBD1 on 5 matching bases. This CDR3 region has 16 residues. Trimming pared 1 base from V and 6 bases from J, leaving 16 bases between. Germline V CDR1 and CDR2: LGHDT, YNNKEL (reference sequence). CDR3 in amino acids: CASSQGGLGRGQPQHF. Written as DNA, the CDR3 is TGTGCCAGCAGCCAAGGGGGACTAGGGCGAGGTCAGCCCCAGCATTTT.

This rearrangement joins TRBV10-3 to TRBJ2-7; TRBD1 agrees at 10 bases. This CDR3 comprises 15 residues. Per the germline V gene, CDR1 is ENHRY and CDR2 is SYGVKD. V shed 3 bases and J 5 bases; nucleotides not matched to a gene: 7. CDR3 amino acids: CAISEGTGVSHEQYF. The CDR3 bases are TGTGCCATCAGTGAAGGGACAGGGGTTTCCCACGAGCAGTACTTC.

V is TRBV9 and J is TRBJ1-6; 9 nucleotides line up with TRBD1. Germline loops: CDR1 SGDLS, CDR2 YYNGEE. This CDR3 contains 15 residues. The trim removed 4 bases at V and 7 bases at J, leaving 6 bases unmatched. The CDR3 here is CASSPWTGANSPLHF. DNA for the CDR3: TGTGCCAGCAGCCCGTGGACAGGGGCGAATTCACCCCTCCACTTT. Based on the CDR3 plus reference TRBV9 and TRBJ1-6, the full variable domain is DSGVTQTPKHLITATGQRVTLRCSPRSGDLSVYWYQQSLDQGLQFLIQYYNGEERAKGNILERFSAQQFPDLHSELNLSSLELGDSALYFCASSPWTGANSPLHFGNGTRLTVT.

The chain recombines TRBV15 with TRBJ2-3; tentative D call: TRBD2 (6 bases). The CDR3 extends over 14 amino acids. Trimming removed 1 base from V and 5 bases from J, with 10 bases in between. Germline CDR1 and CDR2: LNHNV and YYDKDF (reference sequence). CDR3 bases: TGTGCCACCAGCAGAGGGGACTTTCTAGATACGCAGTATTTT. It specifies CATSRGDFLDTQYF. The full variable domain, rest sourced from reference TRBV15 and TRBJ2-3, is DAMVIQNPRYQVTQFGKPVTLSCSQTLNHNVMYWYQQKSSQAPKLLFHYYDKDFNNEADTPDNFQSRRPNTSFCFLDIRSPGLGDTAMYLCATSRGDFLDTQYFGPGTRLTVL.

The chain has TRBV12-3 or TRBV12-4 and TRBJ2-7; 7 bases line up with TRBD2. This CDR3 is built from 13 residues. Trimming took 4 bases from V and 6 from J; bases not matched to a gene: 6. The CDR3 reads CASSSLSSGEQYF. The CDR3 DNA is TGTGCCAGCAGTTCACTTTCTAGCGGCGAGCAGTACTTC.

V gene TRBV7-8 combines with J gene TRBJ2-7; a possible D gene is TRBD1 (6 bases). Looked up from germline, CDR1 is SGHVS and CDR2 is FQNEAQ. The CDR3 is 15 amino acids. The V end lost 5 bases, the J end lost 0 bases, and 14 bases lay between the germline ends. In DNA, the CDR3 is TGTGCCAGCAGCCCCCACAGGACAGCCTCCTACGAGCAGTACTTC. This codes for CASSPHRTASYEQYF.